Presented here are 5 T cell receptor beta chains from one specimen sequenced in a study of blood T cells in healthy people across ages. A second roughly 6 to 11 cycle PCR used barcoded and J-beta primers. In TCRdb, the 5' RACE reads were re-called with MiXCR into one record per CDR3 protein. The sample has about 760,000 distinct CDR3 sequences, 20% to 25% seen once; the top ten hold under 10%. These data were also reused for a study on T cells of mothers and their children.

Specimen: blood. These receptor sequences come from a boy aged 5-17 years in good health.

J is TRBJ1-3 and V is TRBV5-1, with 9 bases that match TRBD1. Germline trimming cut 4 bases from V and 4 bases from J; bases unmatched to any gene: 15. CDR1 and CDR2 from the germline V gene are SGHRS and YFSETQ. The CDR3 contains 18 residues. This CDR3 reads CASSDLPTGGNEGNTIYF. CDR3 nucleotide sequence: TGCGCCAGCAGCGACCTGCCGACAGGGGGGAACGAAGGAAACACCATATATTTT. Combining the CDR3 with reference TRBV5-1 and TRBJ1-3 gives the whole variable domain KAGVTQTPRYLIKTRGQQVTLSCSPISGHRSVSWYQQTPGQGLQFLFEYFSETQRNKGNFPGRFSGRQFSNSRSEMNVSTLELGDSALYLCASSDLPTGGNEGNTIYFGEGSWLTVV.

The rearrangement links TRBV12-5 to TRBJ1-3, with unresolved D. Trimming pared 0 bases from V and 0 bases from J, leaving 9 bases between. CDR1 is LGHNT, CDR2 FRNRAP, per germline. The CDR3 consists of 16 residues. The CDR3 DNA is TGTGCTAGTGGTTTGGTACTACCGAGCTCTGGAAACACCATATATTTT. It yields the protein CASGLVLPSSGNTIYF. The whole variable domain, remainder taken from reference TRBV12-5 and TRBJ1-3, is DARVTQTPRHKVTEMGQEVTMRCQPILGHNTVFWYRQTMMQGLELLAYFRNRAPLDDSGMPKDRFSAEMPDATLATLKIQPSEPRDSAVYFCASGLVLPSSGNTIYFGEGSWLTVV.

In this sample, this clonotype turned up a few times. This chain links TRBV29-1 with TRBJ2-1, with 10 bases that match TRBD2. This CDR3 contains 17 residues. J lost 6 bases, V lost 2 bases, and 13 bases had no gene match. Germline V gene lookup returns CDR1 SQVTM and CDR2 ANQGSEA. Here the CDR3 reads CSVEPSGSIGPFNEQFF. CDR3 in DNA: TGCAGCGTTGAACCTAGCGGGAGTATAGGCCCCTTCAATGAGCAGTTCTTC.

This clonotype appeared a few times. The CDR3 reads CASSLPSANTGELFF. Written as DNA, the CDR3 is TGTGCCAGCAGTTTACCTTCCGCGAACACCGGGGAGCTGTTTTTT. This chain uses TRBV28 with TRBJ2-2; no reliable D call. Trimming took off 2 bases at V and 0 bases at J, with 7 bases between the two ends. In germline, CDR1 is MDHEN, CDR2 SYDVKM. This CDR3 is built from 15 residues. Together with reference TRBV28 and TRBJ2-2, the CDR3 gives the full variable domain: DVKVTQSSRYLVKRTGEKVFLECVQDMDHENMFWYRQDPGLGLRLIYFSYDVKMKEKGDIPEGYSVSREKKERFSLILESASTNQTSMYLCASSLPSANTGELFFGEGSRLTVL.

The chain joins TRBV28 to TRBJ2-7; weak D call: TRBD1 (6 bases). V was cut by 5 bases and J by 1 base, with 12 bases left in between. The CDR3 is 14 amino acids. CDR1 and CDR2 (germline): MDHEN, SYDVKM. The DNA for the CDR3 is TGTGCCAGCAGTCACTACACAGGGTCCTACGAGCAGTACTTC. It translates to CASSHYTGSYEQYF. Full variable domain (remainder filled in from reference TRBV28 and TRBJ2-7): DVKVTQSSRYLVKRTGEKVFLECVQDMDHENMFWYRQDPGLGLRLIYFSYDVKMKEKGDIPEGYSVSREKKERFSLILESASTNQTSMYLCASSHYTGSYEQYFGPGTRLTVT.